This T cell receptor (beta chain) originates from a study of blood T cells in healthy people across ages. Background on the study: Per two T cells, template switching captured roughly one barcoded beta molecule.

The germline V and J ends were trimmed by 6 bases and 0 bases, with 11 bases remaining between them. CDR1 and CDR2 (germline): MNHNS, SASEGT. The CDR3 sequence is 14 residues long. Concerning this clonotype: The antigen is unknown.

Study results and caveats: When set beside aged donors, long-lived donors presented more naive CD4+ cells and higher diversity. A roughly linear age-dependent decrease characterized TCR beta diversity per million T cells.

Next came a second PCR, run for roughly 6 to 11 cycles, which used a sample-barcoded 5' primer along with a J-beta primer mix. Each CDR3 protein is one row after TCRdb ran MiXCR on the 5' RACE reads. The sample carries about 810,000 distinct CDR3 sequences, under 40% recorded once. Sequencing was carried out using blood. The chain links TRBV6-1 to TRBJ1-1; D perhaps matches TRBD1 (5 bases). The TCR originated in a man aged 18-30 years in good health. The CDR3 DNA reads TGTGCCAGCAGCATAGGGGTCGTGAACACTGAAGCTTTCTTT. Translated, it gives CASSIGVVNTEAFF.